This T cell receptor beta chain was identified in a study of T cell clones after liver transplantation. TCRdb's table, derived via immunoSEQ multiplex PCR, lists solely in-frame clones and lacks some. Among about 53,000 clones listed, 65% to 85% were seen once. Findings and caveats of the study: Rather than being deleted, graft donor-reactive T cells may have moved into the graft.

The CDR3 extends over 14 amino acids. Germline loops: CDR1 SGHDT, CDR2 YYEEEE. Trimming pared 4 bases from V and 3 bases from J, leaving 14 bases between. This clone has just one count. Its matching antigen is unknown. The rearrangement links TRBV5-6 to TRBJ2-7, with D tentatively TRBD2 (6 bases). The sequenced sample was CD4+ T cells from blood, obtained before liver transplant. The TCR was taken from a human donor who received a liver transplant. Written as DNA, the CDR3 is TGTGCCAGCAGCCATGGGGGGACTGACTACGAGCAGTACTTC. Its translation is CASSHGGTDYEQYF.